These 23 T cell receptor beta chains were sequenced from one sample in a study of T-cell memory formation after mild COVID-19. Using its own MiXCR run on the 5' RACE reads, TCRdb lists one record per CDR3 protein. The sample records fewer than 500,000 distinct CDR3 sequences, about 23% being singletons. The sequenced sample was PBMCs or a T cell subset sorted from them (not recorded which). These receptors were obtained from an adult woman who had mild COVID-19 (a few samples of this study predate the infection). Cell type and time point are not known.

The sample holds many counts of this clonotype. V and J are TRBV12-3 or TRBV12-4 and TRBJ2-7, with TRBD2 matching over 11 bases. Losses at the gene ends were 3 bases for V and 5 bases for J; bases not matched to a gene: 6. The CDR3 has 15 amino acids. The CDR3 DNA reads TGTGCCAGCAGTTTTAGCGGGGGGGCTTCCGACGAGCAGTACTTC. Its translation is CASSFSGGASDEQYF.

The chain employs TRBV19 and TRBJ2-7; the D gene could be TRBD1 or TRBD2 (5 bases each). Trimming pared 5 bases from V and 5 bases from J, leaving 19 bases between. CDR3 size: 15 residues. Germline CDR1 is LNHDA and CDR2 is SQIVND (reference sequence). In DNA form, the CDR3 reads TGTGCCAGTAGTCCTTCCGGGACCGTATTTGACGAGCAGTACTTC. As protein: CASSPSGTVFDEQYF.

This clonotype was observed a few times. As DNA, the CDR3 is TGTGCCACCTGTCCCGGACAGGGTAGCACAGATACGCAGTATTTT. This codes for CATCPGQGSTDTQYF. V is TRBV24-1 and J is TRBJ2-3; TRBD1 agrees at 8 bases. Germline V gives CDR1 KGHDR, CDR2 SFDVKD. V dropped 9 bases and J dropped 0; count of bases not matched to a gene: 7. The CDR3 is 15 residues long.

The rearrangement joins TRBV20-1 to TRBJ2-1; the match to TRBD1 covers 7 bases. There are 16 residues in the CDR3. Germline V CDR1 and CDR2: DFQATT, SNEGSKA (reference sequence). V lost 0 bases and J lost 9; bases outside the gene matches: 14. CDR3 protein: CSARDAGNHRGREQFF. The CDR3 DNA follows: TGCAGTGCTAGAGATGCTGGGAACCACAGGGGACGTGAGCAGTTCTTC.

This clonotype was counted only a few times. The genes are TRBV12-3 or TRBV12-4 and TRBJ1-1; 9 bases map to TRBD1. V was clipped by 5 bases and J by 3 bases; unmatched bases: 7. This CDR3 contains 15 residues. DNA for the CDR3: TGTGCCAGCAGTGTGACAGGGGGGAAGTACACTGAAGCTTTCTTT. This encodes CASSVTGGKYTEAFF.

J is TRBJ2-6 and V is TRBV12-3 or TRBV12-4, with 7 bases aligning to TRBD1. Unmatched junction bases numbered 21, after V lost 4 bases and J lost 0 bases. The CDR3 sequence is 22 residues long. CDR3 sequence: CASSSRDREGLQGHSGANVLTF. The CDR3, as DNA: TGTGCCAGCAGTTCTCGGGACAGAGAGGGTTTACAGGGTCACTCTGGGGCCAACGTCCTGACTTTC.

This clonotype was observed a handful of times. The chain uses TRBV5-1 and TRBJ2-3; 12 bases agree with TRBD2. Germline V gene data show CDR1 as SGHRS and CDR2 as YFSETQ. The CDR3 sequence is 15 residues long. V lost 1 base to trimming and J lost 5 bases; unmatched junction nucleotides: 2. The DNA of the CDR3 is TGCGCCAGCAGCTTGAGGACTAGCGGGGAAGATACGCAGTATTTT. Encoded protein: CASSLRTSGEDTQYF.

This clonotype has only one observation. The chain recombines TRBV5-6 with TRBJ2-5; D not certain. V was trimmed by 4 bases and J by 5 bases, leaving 12 bases between them. Per the germline V gene, CDR1 is SGHDT and CDR2 is YYEEEE. The CDR3 sequence is 13 residues long. CDR3 in DNA: TGTGCCAGCAGCATTCGAGGTTCGGAGACCCAGTACTTC. Its protein is CASSIRGSETQYF.

This clonotype was found a few times. The chain carries TRBV18 and TRBJ2-1; 7 positions agree with TRBD2. Germline V gene lookup returns CDR1 KGHSH and CDR2 LQKENI. The CDR3 is 17 amino acids. V lost 0 bases and J lost 4; bases outside the gene matches: 9. The CDR3 coding sequence is TGTGCCAGCTCACCACCGGGGCAGCGGGGCCGATACAATGAGCAGTTCTTC. Amino acid sequence: CASSPPGQRGRYNEQFF.

The rearrangement uses TRBV6-6 and TRBJ2-7, with D maybe TRBD1 (6 bases). The CDR3 extends over 16 amino acids. CDR1 and CDR2 (germline): MNHNY, SVGAGI (reference sequence). Trimming shortened V by 7 bases and J by 2 bases, and 21 bases separated the two germline ends. CDR3 in amino acids: CASNFVGAGDPYEQYF. The CDR3, as DNA: TGTGCCAGCAATTTCGTGGGGGCAGGGGACCCCTACGAGCAGTACTTC.

This chain links TRBV9 with TRBJ1-5; maybe TRBD1 (5 bases). Trimming left V 4 bases short and J 7 bases short, with 12 bases between. The CDR3 loop spans 13 amino acids. The V gene's germline CDR1 is SGDLS and CDR2 YYNGEE. CDR3 region: CASSSWAGQPQHF. CDR3 nucleotides: TGTGCCAGCAGCTCCTGGGCAGGGCAGCCCCAGCATTTT.

The chain links TRBV4-3 to TRBJ2-1; no reliable D call. There are 13 residues in the CDR3. Germline V CDR1 and CDR2: LGHNA, YSLEER. V shed 0 bases and J shed 9 bases, with 9 bases lying between them. CDR3 in amino acids: CASSQEGKGEQFF. CDR3 nucleotide sequence: TGCGCCAGCAGCCAAGAAGGGAAGGGTGAGCAGTTCTTC.

This clonotype has only a few counts. This chain uses TRBV11-2 with TRBJ2-1; 11 bases align to TRBD2. This CDR3 has 21 residues. The ends lost 0 bases at V and 9 bases at J; junction bases unmatched: 22. Germline-derived CDR1 and CDR2 are SGHAT and FQNNGV. The DNA for the CDR3 is TGTGCCAGCAGCTTAGATTTGTGGGGGGCGTATAGCGGGAGGGCCGGTGGTGAGCAGTTCTTC. Residues: CASSLDLWGAYSGRAGGEQFF.

The chain employs TRBV7-9 and TRBJ1-5; D gene ambiguous. Looked up from germline, CDR1 is SEHNR and CDR2 is FQNEAQ (reference sequence). V lost 5 bases and J 2 bases, leaving 19 bases between the germline ends. The CDR3 runs 17 residues. CDR3 residues: CASSPVVGEMGNQPQHF. CDR3 DNA: TGTGCCAGCAGCCCAGTGGTTGGGGAAATGGGCAATCAGCCCCAGCATTTT.

This clonotype was seen only a few times. The V call is TRBV13, the J call TRBJ2-3; tentatively, D is TRBD2 (5 bases). The germline V gene has CDR1 PRHDT and CDR2 FYEKMQ (reference sequence). The CDR3 spans 18 residues. V dropped 1 base and J dropped 3 bases, with 20 bases sitting between them. CDR3 nucleotide sequence: TGTGCCAGCAGCTTAGAGCGGAAGTGGACCACGAGGACAGATACGCAGTATTTT. It encodes CASSLERKWTTRTDTQYF.

This clonotype appeared a few times. The J gene is TRBJ1-1, the V gene TRBV5-4; 7 nucleotides agree with TRBD1. Looked up from germline, CDR1 is SGHNT and CDR2 is YYREEE (reference sequence). The trim removed 1 base at V and 1 base at J, leaving 4 bases unmatched. The CDR3 is 15 amino acids. In DNA, the CDR3 is TGTGCCAGCAGCTTGCCCGGGACAGCGAACACTGAAGCTTTCTTT. The encoded protein is CASSLPGTANTEAFF.

In its sample, this clonotype was seen a few times. The chain links TRBV11-2 to TRBJ2-7, with 10 bases identical to TRBD1. Per the germline V gene, CDR1 is SGHAT and CDR2 is FQNNGV. There are 16 residues in the CDR3. Unmatched junction bases numbered 8, after V lost 3 bases and J lost 3 bases. This CDR3 reads CASSLVGQGGFYEQYF. For the CDR3, the DNA is TGTGCCAGCAGCTTGGTCGGACAGGGGGGGTTCTACGAGCAGTACTTC.

This clonotype was seen only a few times. This rearrangement joins TRBV15 to TRBJ2-7; D perhaps matches TRBD1 (6 bases). The length of the CDR3 is 15 residues. Trimming pared 1 base from V and 5 bases from J, leaving 15 bases between. Germline V lookup: CDR1 LNHNV, CDR2 YYDKDF (reference sequence). The CDR3 sequence: CATSRGNREVDEQYF. The DNA for the CDR3 is TGTGCCACCAGCAGAGGCAACAGGGAAGTCGACGAGCAGTACTTC.

This clonotype was picked up many times. This chain connects TRBV7-3 to TRBJ2-1; D may be TRBD2 (6 bases). This CDR3 contains 15 residues. Trimming removed 4 bases at V and 0 bases at J, with 10 bases between. CDR1 is SGHTA and CDR2 is FQGTGA in the germline V gene. Here the CDR3 reads CASSSGLSSYNEQFF. The CDR3 coding sequence is TGTGCCAGCAGCTCGGGACTCAGCTCCTACAATGAGCAGTTCTTC.

This clonotype was observed at least ten times. V and J are TRBV25-1 and TRBJ2-7; TRBD1 agrees at 9 bases. CDR3 length: 14 residues. Germline V gene data show CDR1 as MGHDK and CDR2 as SYGVNS. The V and J ends lost 6 bases and 0 bases, in that order; junction bases with no gene match: 3. The CDR3 region is CASRRTGVSYEQYF. The CDR3 DNA is TGTGCCAGCAGAAGGACAGGGGTCTCCTACGAGCAGTACTTC.

This chain joins TRBV20-1 and TRBJ1-2; D remains unclear. CDR3 length equals 13 residues. Germline CDR1 DFQATT, CDR2 SNEGSKA (reference sequence). The V end was cut by 3 bases, the J end by 8 bases, with 16 bases between. CDR3 protein: CSARYSPSRGYTF. The CDR3 DNA follows: TGCAGTGCTAGGTACAGTCCTTCCCGGGGCTACACCTTC.

The chain is built from TRBV5-1 and TRBJ2-7; 8 bases line up with TRBD1. V was pared by 4 bases and J by 2 bases, with 8 bases of the junction left unmatched. This CDR3 is 15 amino acids long. Germline loops: CDR1 SGHRS, CDR2 YFSETQ. This CDR3 reads CASSPRQGLTYEQYF. The CDR3 coding sequence is TGCGCCAGCAGCCCCCGACAGGGGCTGACCTACGAGCAGTACTTC.

The chain carries TRBV7-6 and TRBJ2-5; 8 nucleotides agree with TRBD2. After removal of 4 bases from V and 1 base from J, the junction contained 5 bases not matched to a gene. Germline CDR1 and CDR2: SGHVS and FNYEAQ. CDR3 length equals 15 residues. CDR3 amino acids: CASSSDTSGQETQYF. In DNA form, the CDR3 reads TGTGCCAGCAGCTCCGACACTAGCGGCCAAGAGACCCAGTACTTC.